This T cell receptor (beta chain) originates from a study of low-dose radiotherapy and immunotherapy resistance in tumors. Study-level information: The study delivered 0.5 Gy per fraction every 2 weeks to Cohort 1, totaling 6.5 Gy. The authors gave intravenous cyclophosphamide 200 mg/m2 every two weeks, one day before radiation and immunotherapy.

The V segment lost 6 bases and the J segment 9 bases; nucleotides outside the gene matches: 7. This CDR3 contains 13 residues. Time point denoted: after trial treatment. Treatment given: LDRT plus nivolumab, ipilimumab, low-dose cyclophosphamide and aspirin (RACIN trial). The study gave donors nivolumab, ipilimumab, aspirin, low-dose cyclophosphamide and low-dose radiotherapy. Each patient who was eligible had an advanced solid tumor with no tumor-infiltrating lymphocytes. cDNA synthesis used a TRAV/TRBV-specific primer set for both chains. A roughly 22-cycle PCR with a constant-region primer and V-primer adapter amplified TCRs. Each CDR3 protein gets one entry after TCRdb re-called the reads with MiXCR. Here the sample spans more than 90,000 distinct CDR3 sequences, more than 20% being singletons.

The chain joins TRBV12-3 or TRBV12-4 to TRBJ1-1, with 10 bases identical to TRBD1. The sequencing used PBMCs, collected after low-dose radiotherapy plus immunotherapy. This clonotype was sampled from a male donor with prostate cancer. CDR3 amino acids: CASSLGQGRKAFF. The CDR3 DNA follows: TGTGCCAGCAGCCTGGGACAGGGGAGGAAAGCTTTCTTT.